This passage covers 9 T cell receptor beta chains from one sample sequenced in a study of tumor-infiltrating lymphocytes in primary liver carcinoma. With approximately 470 ng total RNA as template and a constant-region primer, TCR beta cDNA was made. Sequencing libraries for TCR beta derived from three nested multiplex PCR rounds that used slightly modified ARM-PCR. With TRBV1-TRBV30 forward primers and a C-beta reverse primer, the first two PCR rounds were run for 10 to 11 cycles each. TCRdb reprocessed the multiplex PCR reads with MiXCR, giving one entry per CDR3 protein. The sample lists 84,000 or so distinct CDR3 sequences; 65% to 80% were seen once. Investigators took RNA and DNA out together from approximately 22-30 mg of unsorted bulk tissue. Sequencing used liver tumor tissue from sampling region 1. As for subset: tumor region T1, superior pole. The receptor set was obtained from a man aged 40-49 years with primary liver carcinoma and hepatitis B virus infection.

This clonotype was counted many times. V and J are TRBV7-9 and TRBJ2-1, with 12 bases lining up with TRBD2. Trimming took 11 bases from V and 6 from J; bases not matched to a gene: 11. This CDR3 region has 15 residues. The germline CDR1 and CDR2 sequences are SEHNR and FQNEAQ (reference sequence). This chain's CDR3 is CAVQLGTSGSNEQFF. The CDR3 DNA reads TGTGCCGTGCAACTGGGGACTAGCGGGTCCAATGAGCAGTTCTTC. Looking up the rest from reference TRBV7-9 and TRBJ2-1 gives the full variable domain: DTGVSQNPRHKITKRGQNVTFRCDPISEHNRLYWYRQTLGQGPEFLTYFQNEAQLEKSRLLSDRFSAERPKGSFSTLEIQRTEQGDSAMYLCAVQLGTSGSNEQFFGPGTRLTVL.

At least ten counts were recorded for this clonotype. The missing conserved phenylalanine or tryptophan at the end of this CDR3 makes a read error likely. The chain has TRBV29-1 and TRBJ2-5, with 10 positions matching TRBD1. With 6 bases clipped from V and 5 bases from J, the junction kept 6 bases outside the gene matches. CDR3 length equals 13 residues. Germline V CDR1 and CDR2: SQVTM, ANQGSEA. The CDR3 DNA reads as TGCAGCGTCGACAGGGGGCAGGAGGAGACCCAGTACTCC. Translated: CSVDRGQEETQYS.

Sample share makes this clonotype medium-sized. This chain connects TRBV11-3 to TRBJ2-1; 9 bases are a match to TRBD2. In germline, CDR1 is SGHNT, CDR2 YENEEA. CDR3 length: 16 residues. After removal of 5 bases from V and 9 bases from J, the junction contained 14 bases not matched to a gene. The DNA for the CDR3 is TGTGCCAGCAGCCTAGGGTCCCTAGCGGGATCCGGTGAGCAGTTCTTC. This sequence encodes CASSLGSLAGSGEQFF.

The genes are TRBV12-3 or TRBV12-4 and TRBJ2-1, with no clear D. This CDR3 is 12 amino acids long. The V and J ends lost 5 bases and 8 bases respectively, with 10 bases between them. The CDR3 here is CASSTGGDEQFF. The DNA for the CDR3 is TGTGCCAGCAGTACGGGTGGGGATGAGCAGTTCTTC.

Comment on this clonotype: At one boundary the junction diverges from the germline segment, which might be a read error. The CDR3 DNA sequence: TGTGCCATCAATACTGGGGCCAACGTCCTGGCTTTC. Protein sequence: CAINTGANVLAF. The gene calls are TRBV10-3 and TRBJ2-6; TRBD1 might be the D (5 bases). There are 12 residues in the CDR3. Germline assignment: CDR1 ENHRY and CDR2 SYGVKD.

V is TRBV12-3 or TRBV12-4 and J is TRBJ1-1; D is undetermined. CDR3 size: 13 residues. The CDR3 is CVNNPGLSSGAFF. Here the CDR3 DNA reads TGTGTCAACAACCCCGGGCTCTCTTCGGGAGCTTTCTTT.

A few counts support this clonotype. An end of the junction differs from the germline gene, which may be a read error. The chain uses TRBV11-2 and TRBJ2-1; no clear D gene. This CDR3 is built from 15 residues. Per the germline V gene, CDR1 is SGHAT and CDR2 is FQNNGV. CDR3 DNA: TGTGCCGGCAGCTCCTTACCCCATGGGTACGATGAGCAGTTCTTC. This sequence encodes CAGSSLPHGYDEQFF. The whole variable domain, remainder taken from reference TRBV11-2 and TRBJ2-1, is EAGVAQSPRYKIIEKRQSVAFWCNPISGHATLYWYQQILGQGPKLLIQFQNNGVVDDSQLPKDRFSAERLKGVDSTLKIQPAKLEDSAVYLCAGSSLPHGYDEQFFGPGTRLTVL.

This clonotype has a count of ten or more. V gene TRBV30 combines with J gene TRBJ1-5; 8 nucleotides line up with TRBD1. The CDR3 is 15 residues long. V shed 2 bases and J 2 bases; nucleotides not matched to a gene: 5. Germline V gene lookup returns CDR1 GTSNPN and CDR2 SVGIG (reference sequence). CDR3 sequence: CAWSTDRGGNQPQHF. Here the CDR3 DNA reads TGTGCCTGGAGTACTGACAGGGGAGGCAATCAGCCCCAGCATTTT.

Concerning this clonotype itself: One end of the junction does not line up with germline, which may come from a read error. This chain uses TRBV11-2 with TRBJ2-7, with D maybe TRBD2 (8 bases). CDR1 and CDR2 from the germline V gene are SGHAT and FQNNGV. The CDR3 runs to 15 residues. The CDR3 protein is CVSIQYSGGGSEQYF. The CDR3, as DNA: TGTGTCAGCATCCAATATTCGGGAGGGGGCTCCGAGCAGTACTTC.